Below are 17 T cell receptor beta chains sequenced from a single sample in a study of tumor-infiltrating lymphocytes in primary liver carcinoma. With around 450 ng total RNA as template and a constant-region primer, TCR beta cDNA was made. Sequencing libraries for TCR beta derived from three nested multiplex PCR rounds that used slightly modified ARM-PCR. PCR rounds one and two used TRBV1-TRBV30 forward primers with a C-beta reverse primer for 10 cycles each. One entry per CDR3 protein, called by TCRdb with MiXCR from the multiplex PCR reads. The data show about 330,000 distinct CDR3 sequences, with about 65% seen just once and 5.5% to 8% held by the top ten. Both blood RNA, taken from unsorted whole blood, and germline DNA were extracted. The sequencing sample was made of peripheral blood. These receptors all stem from a middle-aged man with primary liver carcinoma and hepatitis B virus infection.

This clonotype turned up a few times. Germline and junction disagree at one end, which may indicate a read error. J is TRBJ1-1 and V is TRBV11-2, with TRBD1 matching over 8 bases. This CDR3 has 13 residues. Germline V gives CDR1 SGHAT, CDR2 FQNNGV. Here the CDR3 reads CAITKPGQDEALF. In nucleotides, the CDR3 is TGTGCCATAACCAAACCGGGACAGGATGAAGCTCTATTT.

Only a few counts were recorded for this clonotype. CDR3 DNA sequence: TGTGCCAGCAGCAGTGGGGCGCGAGATACGCAGTATTTT. Translation: CASSSGARDTQYF. The genes are TRBV5-4 and TRBJ2-3; the D gene is possibly TRBD1 (5 bases). V was clipped by 4 bases and J by 5 bases, with 11 bases between them. CDR1 and CDR2 (germline): SGHNT, YYREEE (reference sequence). The CDR3 totals 13 residues.

This clonotype appeared a few times. J is TRBJ2-3 and V is TRBV30, with D possibly matching TRBD1 (5 bases). The CDR3 runs to 12 residues. Germline assignment: CDR1 GTSNPN and CDR2 SVGIG (reference sequence). V shed 4 bases and J shed 5 bases, with 10 bases lying between them. The CDR3 DNA is TGTGCCTGGACCAGCCAGGGAGATACGCAGTATTTT. Translating it yields CAWTSQGDTQYF.

The sample holds many counts of this clonotype. J is TRBJ1-5 and V is TRBV4-1; a weak D match, TRBD1 (5 bases). This CDR3 is built from 14 residues. Trimming left V 0 bases short and J 9 bases short, with 12 bases between. From germline, CDR1 is MGHRA and CDR2 YSYEKL. DNA of the CDR3: TGCGCCAGCAGCCAAGAGCCAAATAGGGGGCCCCAGCATTTT. It translates to CASSQEPNRGPQHF.

The chain couples TRBV10-3 to TRBJ2-7; 14 nucleotides line up with TRBD2. Germline lookup yields CDR1 ENHRY and CDR2 SYGVKD. The CDR3 length is 17 residues. With V trimmed by 6 bases and J by 5 bases, 12 bases remained unmatched. The DNA of the CDR3 is TGTGCCATCAGAAGACAGCCCGAGACTAGCGGGAGGGACGAGCAGTACTTC. Encoded protein: CAIRRQPETSGRDEQYF.

The chain carries TRBV5-4 and TRBJ2-3, with 7 bases matching TRBD2. The germline gives CDR1 SGHNT, CDR2 YYREEE (reference sequence). The CDR3 covers 14 residues. V dropped 4 bases and J dropped 1; count of bases not matched to a gene: 3. This CDR3 is CASSMSGGTDTQYF. The CDR3 DNA reads as TGTGCCAGCAGCATGAGCGGGGGCACAGATACGCAGTATTTT. Using reference TRBV5-4 and TRBJ2-3 for the parts outside the CDR3, the full variable domain is ETGVTQSPTHLIKTRGQQVTLRCSSQSGHNTVSWYQQALGQGPQFIFQYYREEENGRGNFPPRFSGLQFPNYSSELNVNALELDDSALYLCASSMSGGTDTQYFGPGTRLTVL.

The chain joins TRBV28 to TRBJ2-1; D tentatively fits TRBD1 or TRBD2 (5 bases each). The CDR3 sequence is 13 residues long. V gave up 7 bases and J gave up 6 bases, with 13 bases separating them. Germline V gene data show CDR1 as MDHEN and CDR2 as SYDVKM. The CDR3 region has the DNA TGTGCCAGCACGGAAGAGGGGTTCAATGAGCAGTTCTTC. The encoded protein is CASTEEGFNEQFF.

The chain combines TRBV2 with TRBJ2-5, with 7 bases aligning to TRBD1. CDR1 and CDR2 from the germline V gene are SNHLY and FYNNEI. Trimming removed 5 bases from V and 2 bases from J; junction bases left unmatched: 5. This CDR3 is built from 14 residues. The CDR3 sequence is CASSRQGIQETQYF. The CDR3 DNA is TGTGCCAGCAGTAGACAGGGAATTCAAGAGACCCAGTACTTC.

The V gene is TRBV10-3, the J gene TRBJ2-5; D is unclear. The germline V gene encodes CDR1 ENHRY and CDR2 SYGVKD. V was shortened by 2 bases and J by 4 bases, with 20 bases between the two germline ends. This CDR3 is 17 amino acids long. The DNA for the CDR3 is TGTGCCATCAGTGAGGGAATGATAGTGGCAAATATAGAGACCCAGTACTTC. Amino acid sequence: CAISEGMIVANIETQYF.

In the case of this clonotype: Mismatch with germline at one junction end may stem from a read error. CDR3 protein: CVSSLEDWRESVKNIQYF. The CDR3 nucleotides read TGTGTCAGCAGCTTAGAAGACTGGCGGGAGTCTGTCAAAAACATTCAGTACTTC. This chain links TRBV11-2 with TRBJ2-4, with 7 bases matching TRBD2. The CDR3 is made up of 18 amino acids. CDR1 and CDR2 from the germline V gene are SGHAT and FQNNGV.

Notes on this clonotype: Given a much more abundant clone one base away, this may be a read error. The J gene is TRBJ2-7, the V gene TRBV4-1; D unresolved. There are 15 residues in the CDR3. The germline V gene encodes CDR1 MGHRA and CDR2 YSYEKL. In DNA form, the CDR3 reads TGCGCCAGCTGCCAAGATCGAACAGATTCGCGGGAGCAGTACTTC. It specifies CASCQDRTDSREQYF.

Comments on this clonotype: This CDR3 fails to terminate in the conserved phenylalanine or tryptophan, so it likely reflects a read error. The chain is built from TRBV14 and TRBJ2-1; 11 nucleotides agree with TRBD2. There are 15 residues in the CDR3. Germline V gene lookup returns CDR1 SGHDN and CDR2 FVKESK. V was pared by 4 bases and J by 7 bases, with 6 bases of the junction left unmatched. The CDR3 loop is CASSPTSGERNEQFL. In DNA, the CDR3 is TGTGCCAGCAGCCCGACTAGCGGGGAAAGAAATGAGCAGTTCTTA.

Of note for this clonotype: Germline and junction disagree at one end, which may indicate a read error. The chain carries TRBV18 and TRBJ2-5; D gene ambiguous. There are 13 residues in the CDR3. CDR1 KGHSH and CDR2 LQKENI come from the germline V gene. The CDR3 sequence: CASSPLGQVTQYF. The CDR3 nucleotides read TGTGCCAGCTCACCACTTGGTCAAGTGACCCAGTACTTC.

Comments on this clonotype: A much larger clone lies one base from this, so it may be a read error. The CDR3 nucleotides are TGTGCCAGCAGTTACCGCCGGGACATGAACACAGATACGCAGTATTTT. It codes for CASSYRRDMNTDTQYF. V gene TRBV6-2 or TRBV6-3 combines with J gene TRBJ2-3; possibly TRBD1 for D (6 bases). Trimming took 2 bases from V and 2 from J, leaving 14 bases between them. CDR1 and CDR2 from the germline V gene are MNHEY and SVGEGT. This CDR3 comprises 16 residues.

In regard to this clonotype: Germline and junction disagree at one end, which may indicate a read error. The V call is TRBV11-2, the J call TRBJ2-1; D is unclear. Germline V gene sequence: CDR1 SGHAT, CDR2 FQNNGV. CDR3 length equals 11 residues. CDR3 residues: CGSTPNNEQFF. As DNA, the CDR3 is TGTGGCAGCACCCCGAACAACGAGCAGTTCTTC.

The chain has TRBV14 and TRBJ2-2, with a weak D call TRBD2 (6 bases). The CDR3 runs 16 residues. With 4 bases removed from V and 5 bases from J, the gap between germline ends came to 17 bases. Germline lookup yields CDR1 SGHDN and CDR2 FVKESK. This chain's CDR3 is CASSPVGRLETGELFF. The CDR3 DNA reads as TGTGCCAGCAGCCCGGTCGGGAGACTAGAAACCGGGGAGCTGTTTTTT.

Comment on this clonotype: At one boundary the junction diverges from the germline segment, which might be a read error. The rearrangement joins TRBV5-5 to TRBJ1-1; D is unresolved. CDR1 and CDR2 from the germline V gene are SGHKS and YYEKEE (reference sequence). This CDR3 is built from 14 residues. This CDR3 reads CASTAKETNTEAFF. CDR3 nucleotides: TGCGCCAGCACCGCGAAAGAGACGAACACTGAAGCTTTCTTT. Variable domain in full (rest from reference TRBV5-5 and TRBJ1-1): DAGVTQSPTHLIKTRGQQVTLRCSPISGHKSVSWYQQVLGQGPQFIFQYYEKEERGRGNFPDRFSARQFPNYSSELNVNALLLGDSALYLCASTAKETNTEAFFGQGTRLTVV.